The T cell receptor beta chain described here comes from a study of T cells in Graves' hyperthyroidism and ophthalmopathy. CDR3 size: 16 residues. V was shortened by 1 base and J by 1 base, with 13 bases between the two germline ends. If no ophthalmopathy progression occurred within 18 months, Graves' hyperthyroidism was stable. Patients aged 18 to 65 with hyperthyroidism were newly diagnosed, with duration under 2 months. Together with thyroid ultrasound, orbital computed tomography, serum thyroxine and TRAb, clinical symptoms were used for diagnoses. Fresh peripheral blood, 10 ml, was the source of the PBMCs. Amplification of TCR beta CDR3 regions was performed using RNA transcripts as template. The primer set for the first-round RT-PCR of the TCR CDR3 was HTBI. TCRdb ran MiXCR on the multiplex PCR reads and lists one entry per CDR3 protein. The sample lists roughly 330,000 distinct CDR3 sequences, approximately 15% occurring once.

This clonotype was seen at least ten times. Input material: blood. The chain recombines TRBV12-3 or TRBV12-4 with TRBJ1-1; D unclear. The TCR sequence derives from a man aged 25 to 40 with Graves' hyperthyroidism. In DNA form, the CDR3 reads TGTGCCAGCAGTTTAGGCGGGAACCTAAAGAACACTGAAGCTTTCTTT. Protein sequence: CASSLGGNLKNTEAFF.